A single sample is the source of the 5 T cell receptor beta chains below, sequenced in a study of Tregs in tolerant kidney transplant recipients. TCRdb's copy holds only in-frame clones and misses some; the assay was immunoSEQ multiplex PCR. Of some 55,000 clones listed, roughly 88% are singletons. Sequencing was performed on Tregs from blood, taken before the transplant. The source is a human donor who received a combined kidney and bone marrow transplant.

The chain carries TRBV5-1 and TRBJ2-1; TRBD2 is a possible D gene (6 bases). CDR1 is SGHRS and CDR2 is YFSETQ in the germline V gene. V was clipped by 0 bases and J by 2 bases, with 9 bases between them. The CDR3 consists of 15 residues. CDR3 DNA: TGCGCCAGCAGCTTGGCGGGGGAACCCTACAATGAGCAGTTCTTC. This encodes CASSLAGEPYNEQFF.

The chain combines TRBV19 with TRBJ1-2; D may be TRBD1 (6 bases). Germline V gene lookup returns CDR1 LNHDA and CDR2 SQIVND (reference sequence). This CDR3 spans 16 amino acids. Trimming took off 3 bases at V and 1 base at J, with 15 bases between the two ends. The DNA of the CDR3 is TGTGCCAGTAGTATGGACTGGGACATCCGTAACTATGGCTACACCTTC. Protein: CASSMDWDIRNYGYTF.

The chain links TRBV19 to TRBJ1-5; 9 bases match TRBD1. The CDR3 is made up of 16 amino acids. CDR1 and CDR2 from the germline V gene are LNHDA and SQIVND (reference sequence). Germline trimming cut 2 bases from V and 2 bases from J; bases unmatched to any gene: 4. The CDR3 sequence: CASSIKGQGGNQPQHF. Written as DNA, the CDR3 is TGTGCCAGTAGTATAAAGGGACAGGGTGGCAATCAGCCCCAGCATTTT.

This chain's CDR3 is CASRASGLHTDTQYF. In nucleotides, the CDR3 is TGTGCCAGCAGAGCCTCGGGACTACACACAGATACGCAGTATTTT. The rearrangement joins TRBV28 to TRBJ2-3; TRBD2 matches at 7 bases. Germline V CDR1 and CDR2: MDHEN, SYDVKM. The trim removed 6 bases at V and 2 bases at J, leaving 8 bases unmatched. The CDR3 is made up of 15 amino acids.

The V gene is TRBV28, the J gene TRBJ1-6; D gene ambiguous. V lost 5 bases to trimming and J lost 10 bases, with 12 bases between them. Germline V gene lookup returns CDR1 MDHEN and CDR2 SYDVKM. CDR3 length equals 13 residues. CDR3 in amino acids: CASSQRSYSPLHF. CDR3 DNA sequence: TGTGCCAGCAGTCAGCGGTCGTACTCACCCCTCCACTTT.